This paragraph covers one T cell receptor (beta chain) sequence. Study processing details: Scientists estimated how many nucleated cells there were by amplifying reference gene primers. Libraries were prepared by immunoSEQ multiplex PCR; TCRdb keeps only in-frame clonotypes and omits some of them. The V and J calls and the clone size are those of that table, but D and trimming were determined from the DNA. The sample consists of roughly 42,000 clones, around 91% of them appearing once. This sample stems from a study of blood T cell repertoires in COVID-19. Study in general: Samples came from the United States, Italy and Spain, spanning acute and convalescent COVID-19. PBMCs, B-cell-depleted T cells, or T cells were the source of the cDNA or gDNA that made up the material.

This CDR3 has 17 amino acids. Germline CDR1 LNHDA, CDR2 SQIVND (reference sequence). J was trimmed by 4 bases and V by 5 bases; bases with no gene match: 14. The receptor was isolated from a man in his fifties or sixties with active COVID-19. The sample comprised peripheral blood. The chain carries TRBV19 and TRBJ1-2; 9 bases match TRBD1. Here the CDR3 DNA reads TGTGCCAGTAGTTTTACCGGGACAGGGATCGTCGGCTATGGCTACACCTTC. Residues: CASSFTGTGIVGYGYTF.